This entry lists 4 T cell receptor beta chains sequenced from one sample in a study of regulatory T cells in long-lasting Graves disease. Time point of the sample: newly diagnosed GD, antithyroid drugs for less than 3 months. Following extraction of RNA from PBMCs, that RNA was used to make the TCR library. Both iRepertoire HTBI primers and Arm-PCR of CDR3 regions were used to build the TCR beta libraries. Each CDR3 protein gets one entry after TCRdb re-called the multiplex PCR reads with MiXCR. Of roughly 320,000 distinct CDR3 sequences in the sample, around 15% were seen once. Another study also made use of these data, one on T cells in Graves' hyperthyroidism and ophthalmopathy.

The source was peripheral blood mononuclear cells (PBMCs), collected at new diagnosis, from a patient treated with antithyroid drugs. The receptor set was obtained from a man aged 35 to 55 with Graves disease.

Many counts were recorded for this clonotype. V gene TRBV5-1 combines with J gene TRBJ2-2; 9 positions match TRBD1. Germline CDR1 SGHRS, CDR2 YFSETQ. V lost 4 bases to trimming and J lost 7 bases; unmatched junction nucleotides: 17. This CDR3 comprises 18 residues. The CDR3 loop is CASSHRATGGASGGELFF. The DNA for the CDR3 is TGCGCCAGCAGCCACCGAGCGACAGGGGGTGCTTCTGGCGGGGAGCTGTTTTTT.

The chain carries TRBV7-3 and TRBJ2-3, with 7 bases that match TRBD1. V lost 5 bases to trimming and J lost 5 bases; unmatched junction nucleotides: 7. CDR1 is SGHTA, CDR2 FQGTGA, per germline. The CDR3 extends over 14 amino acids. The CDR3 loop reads CASSPGQTVDTQYF. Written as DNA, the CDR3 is TGTGCCAGCAGCCCGGGACAGACGGTAGATACGCAGTATTTT. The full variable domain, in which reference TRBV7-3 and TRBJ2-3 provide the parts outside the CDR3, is GAGVSQTPSNKVTEKGKYVELRCDPISGHTALYWYRQSLGQGPEFLIYFQGTGAADDSGLPNDRFFAVRPEGSVSTLKIQRTERGDSAVYLCASSPGQTVDTQYFGPGTRLTVL.

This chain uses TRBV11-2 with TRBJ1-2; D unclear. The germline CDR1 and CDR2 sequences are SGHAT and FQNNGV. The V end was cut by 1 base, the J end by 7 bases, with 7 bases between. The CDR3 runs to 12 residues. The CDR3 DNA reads TGTGCCAGCAGCTTAGGTTATGGTGGCTACACCTTC. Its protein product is CASSLGYGGYTF. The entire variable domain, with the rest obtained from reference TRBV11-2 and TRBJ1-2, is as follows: EAGVAQSPRYKIIEKRQSVAFWCNPISGHATLYWYQQILGQGPKLLIQFQNNGVVDDSQLPKDRFSAERLKGVDSTLKIQPAKLEDSAVYLCASSLGYGGYTFGSGTRLTVV.

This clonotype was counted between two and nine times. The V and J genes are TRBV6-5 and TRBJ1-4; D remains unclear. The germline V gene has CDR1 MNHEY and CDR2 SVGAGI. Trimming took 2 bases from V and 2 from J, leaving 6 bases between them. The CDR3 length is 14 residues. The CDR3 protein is CASSYRVTNEKLFF. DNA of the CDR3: TGTGCCAGCAGTTACAGGGTGACTAATGAAAAACTGTTTTTT.